The 23 T cell receptor beta chains below come from one sample, sequenced in a study of cytomegalovirus exposure and HLA in healthy donors. Researchers ran the PCR with 60 Vbeta and 13 Jbeta primers. Clones were read by immunoSEQ multiplex PCR, and TCRdb kept only the in-frame ones, dropping some. This sample carries about 160,000 clones, with around 1.2% going to the ten biggest clones. Sequencing was done on a sample of PBMCs. Receptors originate from a woman aged 60-75 years in good health and CMV-seronegative.

The V gene is TRBV28, the J gene TRBJ1-5, with 7 nucleotides matching TRBD1. The length of the CDR3 is 16 residues. Germline CDR1 is MDHEN and CDR2 is SYDVKM. The J segment lost 4 bases and the V segment lost 5 bases, leaving 11 bases of the junction unmatched. The DNA of the CDR3 is TGTGCCAGCAGTACCTACGACAGGGTGGCAAATCAGCCCCAGCATTTT. It translates to CASSTYDRVANQPQHF.

This chain links TRBV6-1 with TRBJ1-4, with 7 bases fitting TRBD1. This CDR3 contains 14 residues. CDR1 is MNHNS, CDR2 SASEGT, per germline. J lost 2 bases, V lost 6 bases, and 3 bases had no gene match. CDR3 nucleotide sequence: TGTGCCAGCAGGGCGACAGGGACTAATGAAAAACTGTTTTTT. Encoded protein: CASRATGTNEKLFF.

The CDR3 spells CASSPGGGQVSYEQYF. The CDR3 DNA reads TGTGCCAGCAGCCCTGGAGGGGGACAGGTCTCCTACGAGCAGTACTTC. This chain joins TRBV5-4 and TRBJ2-7; TRBD1 agrees at 8 bases. In germline, CDR1 is SGHNT, CDR2 YYREEE (reference sequence). The length of the CDR3 is 16 residues. Trimming removed 4 bases from V and 0 bases from J; junction bases left unmatched: 9.

J is TRBJ1-5 and V is TRBV6-1, with D perhaps matching TRBD1 (5 bases). Germline-derived CDR1 and CDR2 are MNHNS and SASEGT. This CDR3 is 16 amino acids long. Trimming cost V 2 bases and J 6 bases, with 17 bases left between them. The CDR3 spells CASSEPPGLGGQPQHF. CDR3 nucleotides: TGTGCCAGCAGTGAACCTCCGGGCTTGGGGGGTCAGCCCCAGCATTTT.

The chain couples TRBV7-3 to TRBJ2-5, with a possible D match to TRBD2 (6 bases). The CDR3 length is 13 residues. From germline, CDR1 is SGHTA and CDR2 FQGTGA. The V end was cut by 4 bases, the J end by 5 bases, with 11 bases between. The CDR3 DNA follows: TGTGCCAGCAGCTCGGTAGGAGGGGAGACCCAGTACTTC. This gives the protein CASSSVGGETQYF.

The genes are TRBV25-1 and TRBJ1-1; 7 nucleotides match TRBD1. The ends lost 4 bases at V and 8 bases at J; junction bases unmatched: 4. CDR3 length: 12 amino acids. Germline V gene data show CDR1 as MGHDK and CDR2 as SYGVNS. The CDR3 region is CASSGDREEAFF. CDR3 in DNA: TGTGCCAGCAGTGGCGACAGGGAAGAAGCTTTCTTT.

The chain joins TRBV11-2 to TRBJ2-3; 14 nucleotides line up with TRBD2. Germline V lookup: CDR1 SGHAT, CDR2 FQNNGV. V lost 5 bases to trimming and J lost 9 bases; unmatched junction nucleotides: 7. The CDR3 length is 15 residues. The CDR3 spells CASSRGLAGEGTQYF. CDR3 sequence (DNA): TGTGCCAGCAGCCGGGGACTAGCGGGGGAGGGGACGCAGTATTTT.

The V call is TRBV7-3, the J call TRBJ1-1, with no clear D. V lost 2 bases to trimming and J lost 2 bases, with 6 bases between them. There are 13 residues in the CDR3. The germline V gene has CDR1 SGHTA and CDR2 FQGTGA. CDR3 sequence: CASSLVINTEAFF. The CDR3 coding sequence is TGTGCCAGCAGCTTAGTCATCAACACTGAAGCTTTCTTT. The full variable domain, in which reference TRBV7-3 and TRBJ1-1 provide the parts outside the CDR3, is GAGVSQTPSNKVTEKGKYVELRCDPISGHTALYWYRQSLGQGPEFLIYFQGTGAADDSGLPNDRFFAVRPEGSVSTLKIQRTERGDSAVYLCASSLVINTEAFFGQGTRLTVV.

The chain uses TRBV2 and TRBJ2-1; 8 bases match TRBD2. After removal of 8 bases from V and 4 bases from J, the junction contained 10 bases not matched to a gene. Germline CDR1 is SNHLY and CDR2 is FYNNEI. The CDR3 covers 15 residues. The CDR3 nucleotides read TGTGCCAGCCGAGTAGGGACTAGTAGATACAATGAGCAGTTCTTC. Translated: CASRVGTSRYNEQFF.

V and J are TRBV5-1 and TRBJ1-2; D perhaps matches TRBD1 (5 bases). Germline V gene data show CDR1 as SGHRS and CDR2 as YFSETQ. Trimming took 4 bases from V and 5 from J, leaving 18 bases between them. The CDR3 runs 15 residues. DNA for the CDR3: TGCGCCAGCAGCGCAGGACATCCCGGGGGGTATGGCTACACCTTC. It is translated as CASSAGHPGGYGYTF.

V is TRBV9 and J is TRBJ2-1; TRBD2 agrees at 7 bases. Germline V CDR1 and CDR2: SGDLS, YYNGEE. After removal of 3 bases from V and 9 bases from J, the junction contained 12 bases not matched to a gene. The CDR3 consists of 15 residues. CDR3 residues: CASSARGEGRSEQFF. CDR3 DNA sequence: TGTGCCAGCAGCGCCCGCGGGGAGGGCCGTAGTGAGCAGTTCTTC.

The chain combines TRBV7-9 with TRBJ2-7; D not resolved. This CDR3 region has 14 residues. The germline CDR1 and CDR2 sequences are SEHNR and FQNEAQ (reference sequence). V gave up 1 base and J gave up 2 bases, with 9 bases separating them. CDR3 in DNA: TGTGCCAGCAGCTTAGGTAACCGGGCCTACGAGCAGTACTTC. Its translation is CASSLGNRAYEQYF. Using reference TRBV7-9 and TRBJ2-7 for the parts outside the CDR3, the full variable domain is DTGVSQNPRHKITKRGQNVTFRCDPISEHNRLYWYRQTLGQGPEFLTYFQNEAQLEKSRLLSDRFSAERPKGSFSTLEIQRTEQGDSAMYLCASSLGNRAYEQYFGPGTRLTVT.

The rearrangement joins TRBV5-1 to TRBJ2-2, with 7 bases matching TRBD2. Germline lookup yields CDR1 SGHRS and CDR2 YFSETQ. After removal of 0 bases from V and 1 base from J, the junction contained 3 bases not matched to a gene. This CDR3 contains 16 residues. CDR3 nucleotide sequence: TGCGCCAGCAGCTTGGCCCCTAGCGGGAACACCGGGGAGCTGTTTTTT. Translated: CASSLAPSGNTGELFF. Full variable domain (missing parts from reference TRBV5-1 and TRBJ2-2): KAGVTQTPRYLIKTRGQQVTLSCSPISGHRSVSWYQQTPGQGLQFLFEYFSETQRNKGNFPGRFSGRQFSNSRSEMNVSTLELGDSALYLCASSLAPSGNTGELFFGEGSRLTVL.

CDR3 coding DNA: TGTGCCACCAGCAAACCAAGGACAGGGTTGGGGGAGCAGTACTTC. Protein: CATSKPRTGLGEQYF. This chain links TRBV15 with TRBJ2-7; 8 bases are shared with TRBD1. CDR3 length: 15 amino acids. The junction had 12 bases not matched to a gene; V was cut back by 4 bases and J by 7 bases. Germline loops: CDR1 LNHNV, CDR2 YYDKDF (reference sequence).

The chain employs TRBV7-9 and TRBJ2-5; TRBD2 is a possible D gene (6 bases). The germline V gene encodes CDR1 SEHNR and CDR2 FQNEAQ (reference sequence). The CDR3 is 14 amino acids. V lost 4 bases and J 5 bases, leaving 14 bases between the germline ends. CDR3 in amino acids: CASSYYSGRETQYF. The CDR3 region has the DNA TGTGCCAGCAGCTACTACTCAGGGAGGGAGACCCAGTACTTC.

This rearrangement joins TRBV7-9 to TRBJ1-1, with D maybe TRBD1 (6 bases). The CDR3 is 14 residues long. Germline assignment: CDR1 SEHNR and CDR2 FQNEAQ (reference sequence). Trimming pared 3 bases from V and 4 bases from J, leaving 12 bases between. CDR3 nucleotide sequence: TGTGCCAGCAGCTTGGAACAGGGTGTCACTGAAGCTTTCTTT. The encoded protein is CASSLEQGVTEAFF.

The V and J genes are TRBV11-2 and TRBJ2-7, with 10 nucleotides matching TRBD2. This CDR3 contains 15 residues. CDR1 and CDR2 (germline): SGHAT, FQNNGV. V lost 4 bases and J lost 2; bases outside the gene matches: 5. Here the CDR3 DNA reads TGTGCCAGCAGCTCACGGACTAGCGGAGCCTACGAGCAGTACTTC. Translated: CASSSRTSGAYEQYF.

The chain recombines TRBV10-3 with TRBJ1-1, with 10 positions matching TRBD1. J was trimmed by 3 bases and V by 7 bases; bases with no gene match: 5. Germline loops: CDR1 ENHRY, CDR2 SYGVKD. This CDR3 has 14 residues. CDR3 coding DNA: TGTGCCATCAATGACAGGGGGCGAGACACTGAAGCTTTCTTT. Its protein is CAINDRGRDTEAFF.

As for this clone: A junction boundary mismatches the germline segment, possibly from a read error. J is TRBJ1-4 and V is TRBV4-2, with TRBD1 as a possible D gene (5 bases). The length of the CDR3 is 14 residues. The germline gives CDR1 LGHNA, CDR2 YNFKEQ. The CDR3 DNA reads as TGTGCCAGCAGACAAGGGGCAGGGAATGAAAAACTGTTTTTT. Its translation is CASRQGAGNEKLFF.

V is TRBV11-2 and J is TRBJ1-2; D is unresolved. V was trimmed by 3 bases and J by 7 bases, leaving 12 bases between them. The CDR3 runs 13 residues. CDR1 and CDR2 from the germline V gene are SGHAT and FQNNGV. The CDR3 sequence is CASSLFSAAGYTF. In DNA form, the CDR3 reads TGTGCCAGCAGCTTGTTTAGCGCTGCTGGCTACACCTTC.

The rearrangement uses TRBV5-1 and TRBJ2-1; 10 nucleotides agree with TRBD1. CDR3 length equals 17 residues. Germline V gives CDR1 SGHRS, CDR2 YFSETQ. The ends lost 4 bases at V and 4 bases at J; junction bases unmatched: 11. CDR3 DNA sequence: TGCGCCAGCAGCCCCCCGTTGACAGGGGGCCAATACAATGAGCAGTTCTTC. Translation: CASSPPLTGGQYNEQFF. Looking up the rest from reference TRBV5-1 and TRBJ2-1 gives the full variable domain: KAGVTQTPRYLIKTRGQQVTLSCSPISGHRSVSWYQQTPGQGLQFLFEYFSETQRNKGNFPGRFSGRQFSNSRSEMNVSTLELGDSALYLCASSPPLTGGQYNEQFFGPGTRLTVL.

The chain carries TRBV5-1 and TRBJ1-1; D not certain. Germline V CDR1 and CDR2: SGHRS, YFSETQ. This CDR3 comprises 14 residues. V was trimmed by 0 bases and J by 8 bases, leaving 14 bases between them. The CDR3 loop is CASSLGSGMGEAFF. DNA of the CDR3: TGCGCCAGCAGCTTGGGGTCCGGGATGGGGGAAGCTTTCTTT.

V usage is TRBV10-3 and J usage is TRBJ1-1; 7 bases map to TRBD1. CDR3 size: 15 residues. The V and J ends lost 7 bases and 2 bases, in that order; junction bases with no gene match: 10. Germline CDR1 reads ENHRY; CDR2 reads SYGVKD. The CDR3 DNA reads TGTGCCATCAACGAGGGGGCAGCAGAAAACACTGAAGCTTTCTTT. The encoded protein is CAINEGAAENTEAFF.